This T cell receptor (beta chain) derives from a study of human T cells and chemical hapten exposure. For the study at large: Across samples, TCR yields varied, mostly owing to small differences in pooled library volumes.

Time point reported: healthy volunteer bleed at 6 weeks. From whole blood left unfractionated, total RNA was extracted. This clonotype was counted ten times or more. Its matching antigen is unknown. General study results and limits: Those TCRs sitting above 1 in 1000 frequency stayed the same with DPC sensitization.

Individual cDNA molecules each carried unique molecular identifiers attached by the library. As handled by the study authors: Samples contained a median of 95,638 TCRs, with a range of 23,224 to 690,600. TCRdb fed the RACE reads into MiXCR, producing one record per CDR3 protein. The V and J calls were determined by TCRdb, not by the authors. The table has some 65,000 distinct CDR3 sequences, about 6% seen once. The receptor was isolated from a female donor in good health. Some clones in this sample may be carry-over from other donors' samples. The specimen was whole blood.

The CDR3 region is CASSTSSETQYF. The CDR3 region has the DNA TGTGCCAGCAGTACTAGCTCAGAGACCCAGTACTTC. V and J are TRBV7-9 and TRBJ2-5; TRBD2 is a possible D gene (6 bases). Trimming left V 6 bases short and J 4 bases short, with 9 bases between. The CDR3 totals 12 residues. Germline values: CDR1 SEHNR, CDR2 FQNEAQ (reference sequence).